This paragraph covers one T cell receptor (beta chain) sequence. Only CD45RO-negative cells positively selected for CCR7 counted as naive CD8 cells, so terminally differentiated effector memory CD45RA+ cells were excluded. These data come from a study of shared clonotypes between healthy human individuals. TCRdb's copy holds only in-frame clones and misses some; the assay was immunoSEQ multiplex PCR. The table shows hundreds of thousands of clones, with roughly 92% occurring only once. The germline V gene has CDR1 SNHLY and CDR2 FYNNEI. This CDR3 spans 21 amino acids. The V and J ends lost 1 base and 4 bases, in that order; junction bases with no gene match: 17.

This TCR derives from a man younger than 40 in good health. The gene calls are TRBV2 and TRBJ2-2; 11 bases are a match to TRBD2. Sequencing used naive CD8+ T cells sorted from blood. CDR3 DNA sequence: TGTGCCAGCAGTGAAGAAGAGCCCAAATTAGCGGGAGGGCCAGTCACCGGGGAGCTGTTTTTT. This sequence encodes CASSEEEPKLAGGPVTGELFF.